This T cell receptor beta chain appears in the sequencing data of a study of vaccination and CD4 T cells after COVID-19. In the study overall: Researchers treated cells with overlapping spike peptides taken from SARS-CoV-2, HCoV-NL63, HCoV-OC43 and HCoV-229E.

Treatment of the sample: roughly nine-day PBMC culture with coronavirus spike peptide pools or control peptides (ViraFEST assay). From the unexposed donor, CD4+ T cells were collected ahead of the COVID-19 pandemic (2011-2018). The authors replaced half the medium with fresh IL-2 medium on days 3 and 7. Following culture for over 9 days, CD4+ T cells were isolated by negative selection. SARS-CoV-2 S/N and four cold-coronavirus spikes were used to probe unexposed-donor CD4+ T cells, cells permitting. Sequencing of cultured CD4+ T cell DNA used the Oncomine TCR Beta short-read assay. DNA came from CD4+ T cells after culture. MiXCR, run by TCRdb on the PCR reads, gives a single entry per CDR3 protein. Here the sample spans 8,500 to 9,500 distinct CDR3 sequences, around two fifths being singletons. This clonotype was observed a few times. The antigen remains undetermined. CDR3 length: 11 amino acids. With 4 bases removed from V and 6 bases from J, the gap between germline ends came to 8 bases. The germline V gene encodes CDR1 DFQATT and CDR2 SNEGSKA (reference sequence).

The sequence was obtained from a human donor in good health. The specimen sequenced was CD4+ T cells from blood, cultured in vitro. The rearrangement uses TRBV20-1 and TRBJ2-3; D remains ambiguous. The CDR3 nucleotides are TGCAGTGCTACCCCCGTGGATACGCAGTATTTT. Protein: CSATPVDTQYF.